This TCR beta chain originates from a study of OX40 agonist ivuxolimab in advanced cancers. The overall study: Eligibility rules accepted prior anti-PD-1, anti-PD-L1 or anti-CTLA-4 therapy, and around 43% had some.

Remarks on this clone: Antigen unknown.

TCRdb's copy holds only in-frame clones and misses some; the assay was immunoSEQ multiplex PCR. The table includes about 38,000 clones, around 82% detected once. The study, taken as a whole, reports: There was clonal expansion of CD4+ and CD8+ blood T cells by week 6 at 0.1 to 3.0 mg/kg. On average, a greater number of expanded clones characterised CD8+ T cells relative to CD4+.

Per the germline V gene, CDR1 is MNHNY and CDR2 is SVGAGI (reference sequence). The CDR3 length is 14 residues. V was trimmed by 0 bases and J by 5 bases, leaving 10 bases between them. Patients were excluded for autoimmune disease history or systemic immunosuppression. The chain recombines TRBV6-6 with TRBJ1-2; D gene ambiguous. The clonotype was recovered from an adult with an advanced solid tumor such as melanoma, head and neck, liver or kidney cancer. Sample: CD4+ or CD8+ T cells sorted from blood, taken in a trial of the OX40 agonist ivuxolimab. The CDR3 loop reads CASSYSTPGYGYTF. The CDR3 nucleotides are TGTGCCAGCAGTTACTCGACACCTGGGTATGGCTACACCTTC.